The rows below give T cell receptor beta chains drawn from one sample of a study of cytomegalovirus exposure and HLA in healthy donors. TCRdb's table, derived via immunoSEQ multiplex PCR, lists solely in-frame clones and lacks some. The sample includes tens of thousands of clones, around 76% seen only once; the top ten take about 20%. The sample comprised PBMCs. Every receptor here comes from a woman aged 25-40 years in good health and CMV-seropositive. Each CDR3 is given with its conserved first and last residue. A D gene is named only where the DNA matches it firmly. Not every row has a clone size; where given, it reads once, few, many or a size class.

TRBJ2-7 TRBV10-1 . . TGCGCCAGCAGTGAGGTTTTCGAGGGCTACGAGCAGTACTTC CASSEVFEGYEQYF
TRBJ2-7 TRBV7-9 . . TGTGCCAGCAGTGCGGGATCTTACCACGAGCAGTACTTC CASSAGSYHEQYF
TRBJ2-7 TRBV7-9 TRBD2 . TGTGCCAGCAGCTACACTAGCGGGAGAGTCTACGAGCAGTACTTC CASSYTSGRVYEQYF
TRBJ1-1 TRBV6-5 . once TGTGCCAGCACCCGACTACCTGAGCTGGACACTGAAGCTTTCTTT CASTRLPELDTEAFF
TRBJ2-1 TRBV9 TRBD2 . TGTGCCAGCAGCGCCACTAGCGGCAATGAGCAGTTCTTC CASSATSGNEQFF
TRBJ1-5 TRBV7-9 TRBD1 . TGTGCCAGCAGCTTAGGACAGGGGGCCCATCAGCCCCAGCATTTT CASSLGQGAHQPQHF
TRBJ1-5 TRBV2 TRBD1 . TGTGCCAGCAGTGCGAACAGGGGTAATCAGCCCCAGCATTTT CASSANRGNQPQHF
TRBJ2-1 TRBV29-1 TRBD2 . TGCAGCGTTGAGACTAGCGGGGGGACGGATGAGCAGTTCTTC CSVETSGGTDEQFF
TRBJ2-5 TRBV28 TRBD2 . TGTGCCAGCACCCCGGGACTAGCGGGGGAGACCCAGTACTTC CASTPGLAGETQYF
TRBJ2-7 TRBV14 TRBD1 . TGTGCCAGCAGCCAGGAGGGGACAGGGATTTCCTACGAGCAGTACTTC CASSQEGTGISYEQYF
TRBJ2-6 TRBV9 TRBD1 . TGTGCCAGCAGCTTTACAGGGGCTGGGGCCAACGTCCTGACTTTC CASSFTGAGANVLTF
TRBJ2-7 TRBV29-1 . . TGCAGCGGCCTAGACAGGAAGCAGTACTTC CSGLDRKQYF
TRBJ2-6 TRBV28 TRBD2 . TGTGCCAGCAGTACCCTAGCGGGAGGGCCTGGGGCCAACGTCCTGACTTTC CASSTLAGGPGANVLTF
TRBJ1-5 TRBV7-9 . . TGTGCCAGCAGCTTCGGGCAGGGTAAGCAGCCCCAGCATTTT CASSFGQGKQPQHF
TRBJ2-1 TRBV9 TRBD2 . TGTGCCAGCAGCGGCACTAGCGGGTTCTACAATGAGCAGTTCTTC CASSGTSGFYNEQFF
TRBJ1-2 TRBV6-1 . . TGTGCCAGCAGTGAGAGAGCCCCCTATGGCTACACCTTC CASSERAPYGYTF
TRBJ1-5 TRBV30 . . TGTGCCTGGAGTGTACTAAGTAGCAATCAGCCCCAGCATTTT CAWSVLSSNQPQHF
TRBJ1-1 TRBV29-1 . . TGCAGCGTCCCGGGGGGCTCGGGCACTGAAGCTTTCTTT CSVPGGSGTEAFF
TRBJ1-2 TRBV28 . . TGTGCCAGCAGTTTCCAGACTAACTATGGCTACACCTTC CASSFQTNYGYTF
TRBJ1-1 TRBV9 . . TGTGCCAGCAGCGAGGGAGGGTATGCTGAAGCTTTCTTT CASSEGGYAEAFF